One sample yielded the 17 T cell receptor beta chains listed below, sequenced in a study of T cell repertoires in cytomegalovirus infection. Their antigens remain unidentified. MiXCR, run by TCRdb on the reads, gives a single entry per CDR3 protein. The table has about 900,000 distinct CDR3 sequences, about a third seen once. The sequenced sample was cultured CD8+ T cells from PBMCs, obtained from culture after CMV antigen stimulation. All receptors derive from a human donor in good health (CMV status not recorded). Some clones in this sample may be carry-over from other donors' samples.

The gene calls are TRBV7-6 and TRBJ2-2; possible D gene TRBD1, 6 bases. Germline CDR1 SGHVS, CDR2 FNYEAQ. V lost 4 bases to trimming and J lost 0 bases, with 15 bases between them. CDR3 size: 17 residues. The CDR3 DNA reads as TGTGCCAGCAGCTATAGCGTAGGACAGACGAACACCGGGGAGCTGTTTTTT. This codes for CASSYSVGQTNTGELFF.

This clonotype has a handful of counts. This chain connects TRBV27 to TRBJ1-2; D gene ambiguous. From germline, CDR1 is MNHEY and CDR2 SMNVEV (reference sequence). The CDR3 runs 11 residues. The V end lost 6 bases, the J end lost 4 bases, and 6 bases lay between the germline ends. The CDR3 sequence: CASRNSYGYTF. CDR3 sequence (DNA): TGTGCCAGCAGGAACAGCTATGGCTACACCTTC.

This clonotype was counted a few times. The chain combines TRBV20-1 with TRBJ1-1; D is uncertain. Trimming left V 3 bases short and J 3 bases short, with 11 bases between. Germline V lookup: CDR1 DFQATT, CDR2 SNEGSKA (reference sequence). CDR3 size: 13 residues. The CDR3 DNA is TGCAGTGCTAGTCCAGGTTTGGACACTGAAGCTTTCTTT. It encodes CSASPGLDTEAFF.

The rearrangement joins TRBV14 to TRBJ2-1; 10 nucleotides align to TRBD2. V lost 0 bases to trimming and J lost 7 bases; unmatched junction nucleotides: 12. The length of the CDR3 is 18 residues. The V gene's germline CDR1 is SGHDN and CDR2 FVKESK. This CDR3 reads CASSQDRRAGGLLNEQFF. The CDR3 nucleotides are TGTGCCAGCAGCCAAGATAGGAGAGCGGGGGGGCTTTTAAATGAGCAGTTCTTC.

The chain carries TRBV18 and TRBJ2-3; 8 nucleotides match TRBD2. Germline values: CDR1 KGHSH, CDR2 LQKENI. V lost 6 bases, J lost 5 bases, and 13 bases stayed unmatched. The CDR3 loop spans 16 amino acids. The CDR3 nucleotides are TGTGCCAGCTCGCCCGGTCGGGGGGGCCGGGGAGATACGCAGTATTTT. Residues: CASSPGRGGRGDTQYF. The variable domain in full, completed from reference TRBV18 and TRBJ2-3, reads NAGVMQNPRHLVRRRGQEARLRCSPMKGHSHVYWYRQLPEEGLKFMVYLQKENIIDESGMPKERFSAEFPKEGPSILRIQQVVRGDSAAYFCASSPGRGGRGDTQYFGPGTRLTVL.

This clonotype has at least ten counts. At one end, the junction sequence differs from germline, possibly due to a read error. The chain uses TRBV7-8 and TRBJ2-4; D possibly matches TRBD1 or TRBD2 (5 bases each). This CDR3 contains 14 residues. Looked up from germline, CDR1 is SGHVS and CDR2 is FQNEAQ. The CDR3 loop is CASSSPQGPPQQCF. CDR3 coding DNA: TGTGCCAGCAGTTCTCCCCAGGGACCCCCTCAGCAGTGCTTC.

This clonotype was observed many times. The chain uses TRBV7-6 and TRBJ2-7; either TRBD1 or TRBD2 may supply D (5 bases each). This CDR3 comprises 18 residues. Trimming left V 1 base short and J 0 bases short, with 19 bases between. CDR1 and CDR2 (germline): SGHVS, FNYEAQ. The CDR3 loop is CASSLELSGQPSSYEQYF. CDR3 nucleotide sequence: TGTGCCAGCAGCTTAGAATTATCGGGGCAGCCGAGCTCCTACGAGCAGTACTTC.

Turning to this clonotype: At one end, the junction sequence differs from germline, possibly due to a read error. This chain links TRBV11-2 with TRBJ1-1; no reliable D call. The CDR3 has 13 amino acids. Germline CDR1 reads SGHAT; CDR2 reads FQNNGV. The CDR3 DNA reads as TGTGCCAACAGCCTCGGGATGAACACTGAAGCTTTCTTT. Translation: CANSLGMNTEAFF.

This clonotype was recorded only once. V usage is TRBV29-1 and J usage is TRBJ2-1; D might be TRBD2 (6 bases). CDR1 and CDR2 from the germline V gene are SQVTM and ANQGSEA. Trimming stripped 6 bases from V and 10 bases from J, with 22 bases between. The CDR3 covers 14 residues. The chain's CDR3 is CSVAQTSYPGEQFF. The CDR3, as DNA: TGCAGCGTCGCACAAACTAGCTACCCCGGGGAGCAGTTCTTC.

There are a few counts of this clonotype. This chain links TRBV4-1 with TRBJ2-7; D call uncertain. The CDR3 spans 14 residues. V lost 3 bases and J lost 3, with 12 bases in between. Germline loops: CDR1 MGHRA, CDR2 YSYEKL. CDR3 amino acids: CASSHPVAHYEQYF. CDR3 DNA: TGCGCCAGCAGCCACCCGGTCGCGCACTACGAGCAGTACTTC.

This clonotype was seen at least ten times. V is TRBV12-3 or TRBV12-4 and J is TRBJ2-7; no reliable D call. Deletions cut 1 base from V and 4 bases from J, with 5 bases between. There are 12 residues in the CDR3. DNA for the CDR3: TGTGCCAGCAGTTTAGGCCGGTACGAGCAGTACGTC. Its translation is CASSLGRYEQYV.

The V call is TRBV6-2 or TRBV6-3, the J call TRBJ1-6; D remains ambiguous. The V and J ends lost 4 bases and 3 bases respectively, with 16 bases between them. The CDR3 is 17 amino acids. Germline values: CDR1 MNHEY, CDR2 SVGEGT. CDR3 residues: CASSSPAGILYNSPLHF. The DNA of the CDR3 is TGTGCCAGCAGTTCCCCGGCGGGGATCCTCTATAATTCACCCCTCCACTTT.

The genes are TRBV13 and TRBJ2-1, with a weak D call TRBD1 (6 bases). The germline CDR1 and CDR2 sequences are PRHDT and FYEKMQ (reference sequence). This CDR3 is 17 amino acids long. V lost 4 bases, J lost 0 bases, and 16 bases lay in between. This CDR3 is CASSSMGAASSYNEQFF. Here the CDR3 DNA reads TGTGCCAGCAGCTCCATGGGGGCCGCCAGCTCCTACAATGAGCAGTTCTTC.

The V call is TRBV6-6, the J call TRBJ1-1, with 9 positions matching TRBD1. CDR3 length: 15 amino acids. J gave up 1 base and V 2 bases, and 2 bases lay outside the gene matches. From germline, CDR1 is MNHNY and CDR2 SVGAGI (reference sequence). The CDR3 loop is CASSYRGQGNTEAFF. CDR3 coding DNA: TGTGCCAGCAGTTACCGGGGACAGGGGAACACTGAAGCTTTCTTT.

The genes are TRBV5-5 and TRBJ2-7; TRBD1 matches at 9 bases. Germline V gene lookup returns CDR1 SGHKS and CDR2 YYEKEE (reference sequence). The CDR3 extends over 13 amino acids. V lost 2 bases and J lost 12; bases outside the gene matches: 9. The CDR3 DNA reads TGTGCCAGCAGCTTCCCGGGACAGGGATACCCGTACTTC. This encodes CASSFPGQGYPYF.

The CDR3 protein is CSLEDSIGDEQFF. CDR3 DNA: TGCAGTCTGGAGGACTCAATCGGGGATGAGCAGTTCTTC. The V gene is TRBV20-1, the J gene TRBJ2-1; a weak D match, TRBD2 (5 bases). Trimming left V 8 bases short and J 8 bases short, with 19 bases between. The CDR3 loop spans 13 amino acids. Germline CDR1 and CDR2: DFQATT and SNEGSKA (reference sequence).

This clonotype was seen at least ten times. The chain joins TRBV7-8 to TRBJ2-1; unclear D gene. The germline V gene encodes CDR1 SGHVS and CDR2 FQNEAQ. Between the trimmed V and J ends, which lost 5 bases and 8 bases, there was a span of 7 bases. CDR3 size: 11 residues. The CDR3 DNA reads as TGTGCCAGCAGCCCTCGCTATGAGCAGTTCTTC. It is translated as CASSPRYEQFF.